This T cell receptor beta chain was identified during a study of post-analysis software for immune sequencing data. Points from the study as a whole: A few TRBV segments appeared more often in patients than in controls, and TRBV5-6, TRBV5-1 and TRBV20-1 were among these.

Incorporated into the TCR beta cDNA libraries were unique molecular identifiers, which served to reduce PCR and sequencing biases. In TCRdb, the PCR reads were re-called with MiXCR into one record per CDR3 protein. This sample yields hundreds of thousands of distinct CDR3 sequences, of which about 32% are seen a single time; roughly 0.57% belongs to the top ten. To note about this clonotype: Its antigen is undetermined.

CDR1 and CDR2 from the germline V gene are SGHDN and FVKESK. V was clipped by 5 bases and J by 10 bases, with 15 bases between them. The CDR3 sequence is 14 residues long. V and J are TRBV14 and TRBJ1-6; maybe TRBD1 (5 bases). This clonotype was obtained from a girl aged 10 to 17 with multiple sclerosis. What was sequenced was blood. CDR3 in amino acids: CASSTGLIGSPLHF. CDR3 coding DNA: TGTGCCAGCAGCACAGGCCTTATTGGGTCACCCCTCCACTTT.